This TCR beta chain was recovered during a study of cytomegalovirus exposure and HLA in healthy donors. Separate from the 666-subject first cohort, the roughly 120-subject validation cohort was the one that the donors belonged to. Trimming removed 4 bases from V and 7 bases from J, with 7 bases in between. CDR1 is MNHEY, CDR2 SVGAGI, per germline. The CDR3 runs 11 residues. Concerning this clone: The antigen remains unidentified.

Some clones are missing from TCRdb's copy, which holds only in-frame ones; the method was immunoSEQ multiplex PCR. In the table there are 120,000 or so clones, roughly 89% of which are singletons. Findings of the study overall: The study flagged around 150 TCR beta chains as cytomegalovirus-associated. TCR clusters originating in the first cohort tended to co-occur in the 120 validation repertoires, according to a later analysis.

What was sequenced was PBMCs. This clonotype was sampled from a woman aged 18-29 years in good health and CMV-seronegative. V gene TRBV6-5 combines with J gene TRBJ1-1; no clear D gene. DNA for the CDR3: TGTGCCAGCAGTTGGGGAGGTGAAGCTTTCTTT. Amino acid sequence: CASSWGGEAFF.